What follows are 21 T cell receptor beta chains derived from one specimen sequenced in a study of cytomegalovirus exposure and HLA in healthy donors. The PCR had 60 Vbeta and 13 Jbeta primers. Sequenced by immunoSEQ multiplex PCR; TCRdb stores in-frame clones only, minus some. The table shows approximately 87,000 clones, with 81% occurring only once. The sequenced sample was PBMCs. The receptor source for this set is a woman aged 70-85 years in good health and CMV-seropositive.

This clone was counted a few times. CDR3 sequence: CASSGQATGELFF. In DNA form, the CDR3 reads TGTGCCAGCAGCGGACAGGCTACCGGGGAGCTGTTTTTT. V usage is TRBV7-2 and J usage is TRBJ2-2; 7 bases line up with TRBD1. Trimming cost V 5 bases and J 5 bases; bases outside gene matches: 2. The CDR3 extends over 13 amino acids. Germline-derived CDR1 and CDR2 are SGHTA and FQGNSA.

This chain uses TRBV7-9 with TRBJ2-7; TRBD1 is a possible D gene (5 bases). V gave up 2 bases and J gave up 6 bases, with 11 bases separating them. Germline CDR1 is SEHNR and CDR2 is FQNEAQ (reference sequence). CDR3 length: 13 residues. CDR3 residues: CASSLTGHAEQYF. CDR3 in DNA: TGTGCCAGCAGCTTAACCGGACACGCCGAGCAGTACTTC. Variable domain in full (rest from reference TRBV7-9 and TRBJ2-7): DTGVSQNPRHKITKRGQNVTFRCDPISEHNRLYWYRQTLGQGPEFLTYFQNEAQLEKSRLLSDRFSAERPKGSFSTLEIQRTEQGDSAMYLCASSLTGHAEQYFGPGTRLTVT.

This chain connects TRBV7-2 to TRBJ1-2; no firm D call. The CDR3 covers 15 residues. Trimming cost V 2 bases and J 4 bases, with 14 bases left between them. CDR1 is SGHTA and CDR2 is FQGNSA in the germline V gene. The CDR3 nucleotides are TGTGCCAGCAGCTTAAGTGGGCAGACTACCTATGGCTACACCTTC. Its protein product is CASSLSGQTTYGYTF.

The J gene is TRBJ2-6, the V gene TRBV7-2, with D tentatively TRBD2 (6 bases). This CDR3 spans 18 amino acids. Trimming left V 2 bases short and J 1 base short, with 15 bases between. Looked up from germline, CDR1 is SGHTA and CDR2 is FQGNSA. The CDR3 nucleotides read TGTGCCAGCAGCTTAACCGGCGGGACCCCTTCTGGGGCCAACGTCCTGACTTTC. Protein: CASSLTGGTPSGANVLTF.

V gene TRBV6-5 combines with J gene TRBJ1-2; D might be TRBD1 (5 bases). There are 15 residues in the CDR3. Trimming removed 5 bases at V and 0 bases at J, with 13 bases between. Per the germline V gene, CDR1 is MNHEY and CDR2 is SVGAGI. The chain's CDR3 is CASSPGGNSNYGYTF. In DNA, the CDR3 is TGTGCCAGCAGTCCTGGGGGGAATTCTAACTATGGCTACACCTTC.

This clone was found a few times. This chain links TRBV19 with TRBJ2-6, with D possibly being TRBD1 (6 bases). The V gene lost 7 bases and the J gene lost 0 bases, with 25 bases spanning the gap. The CDR3 contains 20 residues. Germline V CDR1 and CDR2: LNHDA, SQIVND (reference sequence). In DNA form, the CDR3 reads TGTGCCAGTACCACATGGGGGCACAGTTTAACGGGCTCTGGGGCCAACGTCCTGACTTTC. Its protein is CASTTWGHSLTGSGANVLTF.

The chain couples TRBV29-1 to TRBJ2-5, with a possible D match to TRBD2 (5 bases). V was clipped by 6 bases and J by 7 bases, with 21 bases between them. CDR1 and CDR2 (germline): SQVTM, ANQGSEA. The CDR3 is 14 amino acids. The CDR3 sequence: CSVEKSNGKGTQYF. The CDR3, as DNA: TGCAGCGTCGAGAAATCGAACGGGAAGGGGACCCAGTACTTC. Based on the CDR3 plus reference TRBV29-1 and TRBJ2-5, the full variable domain is SAVISQKPSRDICQRGTSLTIQCQVDSQVTMMFWYRQQPGQSLTLIATANQGSEATYESGFVIDKFPISRPNLTFSTLTVSNMSPEDSSIYLCSVEKSNGKGTQYFGPGTRLLVL.

This chain uses TRBV7-8 with TRBJ2-1; D not resolved. The CDR3 loop spans 17 amino acids. Trimming took 5 bases from V and 2 from J, leaving 19 bases between them. Germline loops: CDR1 SGHVS, CDR2 FQNEAQ. CDR3 region: CASSTSYPETAYNEQFF. In DNA form, the CDR3 reads TGTGCCAGCAGCACCTCTTACCCGGAGACTGCCTACAATGAGCAGTTCTTC.

The genes are TRBV5-1 and TRBJ2-1; 10 nucleotides match TRBD2. The CDR3 is made up of 16 amino acids. Per germline, CDR1 SGHRS and CDR2 YFSETQ. With 2 bases clipped from V and 4 bases from J, the junction kept 6 bases outside the gene matches. The CDR3 DNA follows: TGCGCCAGCAGCTTTACTAGCGGGAACCCTTACAATGAGCAGTTCTTC. It specifies CASSFTSGNPYNEQFF.

The genes are TRBV7-8 and TRBJ1-6; D call uncertain. V was cut by 2 bases and J by 0 bases, with 8 bases left in between. The V gene's germline CDR1 is SGHVS and CDR2 FQNEAQ. This CDR3 has 16 residues. DNA for the CDR3: TGTGCCAGCAGCTTACTGGCCACCTCCTATAATTCACCCCTCCACTTT. Amino acids: CASSLLATSYNSPLHF.

The genes are TRBV12-5 and TRBJ2-5; possible D gene TRBD1, 6 bases. The CDR3 extends over 15 amino acids. V was clipped by 1 base and J by 1 base, with 10 bases between them. CDR1 is LGHNT, CDR2 FRNRAP, per germline. DNA of the CDR3: TGTGCTAGTGGTTTGGATGGACAGAGCCAAGAGACCCAGTACTTC. Amino acids: CASGLDGQSQETQYF.

The J gene is TRBJ2-4, the V gene TRBV4-2; 8 bases align to TRBD2. The germline gives CDR1 LGHNA, CDR2 YNFKEQ. The V and J ends lost 1 base and 6 bases, in that order; junction bases with no gene match: 2. This CDR3 comprises 14 residues. CDR3 sequence reads: CASSQGGGLNIQYF. The CDR3, as DNA: TGTGCCAGCAGCCAAGGCGGGGGGCTAAACATTCAGTACTTC.

V usage is TRBV7-8 and J usage is TRBJ2-1, with TRBD2 matching over 12 bases. The CDR3 totals 16 residues. Germline V CDR1 and CDR2: SGHVS, FQNEAQ. V lost 3 bases and J lost 9; bases outside the gene matches: 9. The CDR3 sequence is CASSLQAGTSGFEQFF. DNA of the CDR3: TGTGCCAGCAGCTTGCAAGCCGGGACTAGCGGGTTTGAGCAGTTCTTC.

The chain combines TRBV2 with TRBJ1-5, with a tentative D call TRBD1 (6 bases). Germline loops: CDR1 SNHLY, CDR2 FYNNEI. Trimming took off 6 bases at V and 1 base at J, with 13 bases between the two ends. The CDR3 sequence is 15 residues long. The CDR3 loop is CASRDDRISNQPQHF. In DNA, the CDR3 is TGTGCCAGCAGGGACGACAGGATCAGCAATCAGCCCCAGCATTTT.

The V call is TRBV5-1, the J call TRBJ2-2; D call uncertain. Germline assignment: CDR1 SGHRS and CDR2 YFSETQ. Deletions cut 6 bases from V and 6 bases from J, with 12 bases between. CDR3 length: 13 amino acids. CDR3 coding DNA: TGCGCCAGCACTCCACAGCCTCCCGGGGAGCTGTTTTTT. Encoded protein: CASTPQPPGELFF.

The chain employs TRBV5-6 and TRBJ2-7; D remains unclear. The CDR3 length is 14 residues. Trimming stripped 0 bases from V and 2 bases from J, with 9 bases between. CDR1 is SGHDT and CDR2 is YYEEEE in the germline V gene. The CDR3 DNA follows: TGTGCCAGCAGCTTGGGGCAATACACCTACGAGCAGTACTTC. As protein: CASSLGQYTYEQYF.

This clone has only a few counts. At one end, the junction sequence differs from germline, possibly due to a read error. The chain combines TRBV28 with TRBJ1-1, with a tentative D call TRBD1 (5 bases). Germline CDR1 and CDR2: MDHEN and SYDVKM. The CDR3 is 15 amino acids. CDR3 nucleotides: TGTGCCAGCAATAGTCACGGGGGGATGAAAACTGAAGCTTTCTTT. This gives the protein CASNSHGGMKTEAFF. The variable domain in full, completed from reference TRBV28 and TRBJ1-1, reads DVKVTQSSRYLVKRTGEKVFLECVQDMDHENMFWYRQDPGLGLRLIYFSYDVKMKEKGDIPEGYSVSREKKERFSLILESASTNQTSMYLCASNSHGGMKTEAFFGQGTRLTVV.

This chain links TRBV19 with TRBJ2-4; 8 positions match TRBD1. Per the germline V gene, CDR1 is LNHDA and CDR2 is SQIVND (reference sequence). The CDR3 totals 14 residues. V lost 2 bases, J lost 7 bases, and 4 bases stayed unmatched. The CDR3 sequence is CASSIRQGWNIQYF. The CDR3 DNA reads TGTGCCAGTAGTATACGACAGGGGTGGAACATTCAGTACTTC.

This clone was observed a handful of times. CDR3 bases: TGTGCCTGGAGAGGGAGCACTGAAGCTTTCTTT. Amino acid sequence: CAWRGSTEAFF. This chain uses TRBV30 with TRBJ1-1; D gene uncertain. The V gene lost 3 bases and the J gene lost 4 bases, with 6 bases spanning the gap. The CDR3 consists of 11 residues. Looked up from germline, CDR1 is GTSNPN and CDR2 is SVGIG (reference sequence).

V gene TRBV10-3 combines with J gene TRBJ2-5, with 10 bases matching TRBD2. CDR1 is ENHRY and CDR2 is SYGVKD in the germline V gene. This CDR3 contains 15 residues. V lost 7 bases, J lost 3 bases, and 8 bases stayed unmatched. The CDR3 DNA is TGTGCCATCAATCCAGCGGGAGGGAGGAAAGAGACCCAGTACTTC. This codes for CAINPAGGRKETQYF.

The chain has TRBV7-6 and TRBJ1-2, with D possibly TRBD1 on 5 matching bases. The CDR3 runs to 13 residues. Trimming took 1 base from V and 8 from J, leaving 11 bases between them. Germline V gene lookup returns CDR1 SGHVS and CDR2 FNYEAQ. The CDR3 sequence is CASSLERGTGYTF. CDR3 nucleotide sequence: TGTGCCAGCAGCTTAGAGCGGGGGACCGGCTACACCTTC.